The T cell receptor (beta chain) described here comes from a study of T cells in Graves' hyperthyroidism and ophthalmopathy (dated by TCRdb to between 2018 and 2020). Broadly, across the study: Peripheral blood was sampled at the time of initial diagnosis, prior to any treatment. According to the paper, TCR Vbeta CDR3 sequencing was carried out on more than 120 peripheral blood samples, which came from fewer than 50 ophthalmopathy, 70 to 80 hyperthyroidism and approximately 17 progressor patients. Following sampling, methimazole starting at 30 mg daily was given to hyperthyroidism patients, and high-dose intravenous methylprednisolone was given to ophthalmopathy patients. A discovery cohort of around 98 patients, 43 with Graves' ophthalmopathy and about 58 with stable Graves' hyperthyroidism, was used to find distinguishing TCR V-J signatures. Thyroid tissue and blood T-cell repertoires from about six Graves' hyperthyroidism patients were also compared in the study. The 75 to 100 discovery patients were divided at random into training and test sets in a 7:3 ratio. Prospective prediction of ophthalmopathy was tested in an independent validation cohort of about 19 hyperthyroidism patients and some 17 patients who later progressed to ophthalmopathy. Results the study describes overall, beyond this receptor: Most expanded thyroid clonotypes (frequency above 0.001) were also detected in blood, suggesting blood repertoires may reflect thyroid immune responses. Ophthalmopathy was separated from stable hyperthyroidism by a 13 V-J signature model, with around 90% sensitivity and roughly 81% specificity obtained in cross-validation and 80%/75% obtained in testing. In validation, the model predicted progression to ophthalmopathy a median of approximately 6.6 months before onset, with roughly 71% sensitivity and roughly 79% specificity. No statistical method was used to fix the sample size in advance, and group allocation was not hidden from the investigators.

In the case of this clonotype: Its antigen target is currently unknown. A much more abundant neighbour one base away suggests this may be a read error.

Stable Graves' hyperthyroidism was defined as the absence of progression to ophthalmopathy over 18 months of follow-up. The hyperthyroidism patients were between 18 and 65 years old and newly diagnosed, with a disease duration of less than 2 months. The study excluded patients with uncontrolled infections, other autoimmune diseases, pregnancy or lactation. Diagnoses relied on clinical symptoms, serum thyroxine and TRAb, thyroid ultrasound and orbital computed tomography. PBMCs were isolated from about 10 ml of fresh peripheral blood by Ficoll-Paque density gradient centrifugation. Total RNA was extracted with Trizol reagent, and quality was checked on an Agilent 2100 Bioanalyzer. Its CDR3 holds 13 amino acids, cysteine through phenylalanine. Only the CDR3 DNA stays, 39 bases, in frame from base 1. The junction shows trimming of 5 bases on V and 4 bases on J, and the gene matches do not reach 2 bases of it.

The TCR beta CDR3 regions were amplified from the RNA transcripts. The TCR CDR3 was subjected to a first round of RT-PCR using the HTBI primer set and the Qiagen OneStep RT-PCR kit. Libraries were constructed in a second round of multiplex PCR, after which size selection and purification were performed. Libraries were sequenced paired-end with 100 bp reads on an Illumina HiSeq2000. The paper's data handling went like this. Raw data were processed with SOAPnuke, discarding reads with adapters, uncalled bases, mean Phred below 15, or no exact constant-primer or identifier match. High-quality paired reads were merged with COPE v1.2.5, and unique nucleotide sequences were defined as clonotypes. MiTCR v1.1 was used to align the clonotypes against IMGT TRBV, TRBD and TRBJ reference segments. The analysis included only V-J combinations with a frequency above 0.0001, which together covered approximately 99% of the repertoires. The TCS score was defined as the ratio of F50 (clonal expansion) to E x V (chaos), calculated using BLOSUM62-based TCRdist between CDR3 peptides within each V-J. Welch's t-statistics and random forest reduced roughly 540 V-J features to about 13, which were used in a naive Bayes classifier (R e1071). Thyroid-blood repertoire similarity was quantified with the Morisita-Horn index. Starting from the raw public reads, TCRdb applied fastp trimming at Q25, assembled clones with MiXCR and retained in-frame beta chains. Here each entry gathers all rows of one CDR3 protein and keeps the most common genes and DNA. The V and J calls follow TCRdb's processing rather than the paper's. The sample table contains approximately 870,000 distinct CDR3 sequences; only one count was recorded for more than 30% of them. 7.5% to 9.5% of the sample is in the top ten clones.

This TCR was recovered from a man between 18 and 35 years old with Graves' hyperthyroidism. The source material was blood. The sequence links TRBV12-3 or TRBV12-4 to TRBJ1-1, with 9 junctional bases fitting TRBD1. Read as DNA, the sequence is TGTGCCAGCAGTACAGGGGGCTTCACTGAAGCTTTCTTT. This encodes CASSTGGFTEAFF.